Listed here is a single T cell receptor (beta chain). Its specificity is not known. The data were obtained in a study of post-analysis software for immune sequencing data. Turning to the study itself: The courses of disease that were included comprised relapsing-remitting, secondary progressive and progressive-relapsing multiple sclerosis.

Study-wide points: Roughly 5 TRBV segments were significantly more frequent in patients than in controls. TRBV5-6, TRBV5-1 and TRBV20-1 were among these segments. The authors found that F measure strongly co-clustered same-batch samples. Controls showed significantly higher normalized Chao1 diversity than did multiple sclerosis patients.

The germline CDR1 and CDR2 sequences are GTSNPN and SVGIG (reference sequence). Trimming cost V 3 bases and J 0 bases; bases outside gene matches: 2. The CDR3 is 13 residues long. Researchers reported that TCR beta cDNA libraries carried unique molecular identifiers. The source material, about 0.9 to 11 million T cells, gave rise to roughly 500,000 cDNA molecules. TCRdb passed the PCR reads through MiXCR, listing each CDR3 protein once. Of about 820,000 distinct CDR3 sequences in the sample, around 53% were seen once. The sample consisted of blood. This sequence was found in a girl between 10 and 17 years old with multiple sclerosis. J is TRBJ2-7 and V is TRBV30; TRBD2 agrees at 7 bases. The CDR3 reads CAWSRDYSYEQYF. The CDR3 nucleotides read TGTGCCTGGAGCCGGGACTACTCCTACGAGCAGTACTTC.